A single T cell receptor beta chain is shown here with its context. Study processing details: Reference gene primer amplification gave estimated nucleated cell counts. This table comes from immunoSEQ multiplex PCR, and its TCRdb copy is limited to in-frame clones, with some not included. V, J and clone size are those of that table, while D and trimming were read from the DNA. The table has 230,000 or so clones, 84% seen once. This CDR3 has 18 amino acids. Germline loops: CDR1 SGHRS, CDR2 YFSETQ. V lost 1 base and J 0 bases, leaving 14 bases between the germline ends. This sample is part of a study of blood T cell repertoires in COVID-19. Across the study: COVID-19 samples from acute and convalescent phases originated in the United States, Italy and Spain.

The TCR sequence derives from a man between 40 and 49 years old who had recovered from COVID-19. The chain links TRBV5-1 to TRBJ2-6, with D possibly being TRBD1 (6 bases). Sequences were obtained from peripheral blood. The CDR3 loop reads CASSLMWGPSSGANVLTF. In DNA, the CDR3 is TGCGCCAGCAGCTTGATGTGGGGGCCGTCCTCTGGGGCCAACGTCCTGACTTTC.